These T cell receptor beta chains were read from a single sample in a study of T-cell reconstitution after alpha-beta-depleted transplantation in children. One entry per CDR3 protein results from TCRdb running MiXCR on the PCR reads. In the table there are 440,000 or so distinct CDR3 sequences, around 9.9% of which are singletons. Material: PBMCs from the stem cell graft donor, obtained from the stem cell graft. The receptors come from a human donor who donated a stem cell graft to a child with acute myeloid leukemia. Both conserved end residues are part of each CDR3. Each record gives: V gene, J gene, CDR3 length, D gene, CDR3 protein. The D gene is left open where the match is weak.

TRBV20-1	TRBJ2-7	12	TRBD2	CSASGRVHEQYF
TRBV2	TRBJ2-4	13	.	CAVQGLAKNIQYF
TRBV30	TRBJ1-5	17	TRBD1	CAWSVLGTGTGGKTQHF
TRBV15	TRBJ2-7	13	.	CATSWTSSYEQYF
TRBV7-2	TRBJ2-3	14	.	CASSLGWGTDTQYF
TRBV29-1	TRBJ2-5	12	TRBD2	CSVREGQETQYF
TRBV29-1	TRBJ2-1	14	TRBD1	CSVEDRSSYNEQFF
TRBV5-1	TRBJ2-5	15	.	CASSERGSGRETQYF
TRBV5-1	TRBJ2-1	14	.	CASSLAAGRVEQFF
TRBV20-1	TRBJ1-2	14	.	CSARDGQRVYGYTF
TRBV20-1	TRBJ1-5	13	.	CSAEGRHNQPQHF
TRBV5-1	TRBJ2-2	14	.	CASRVAANTGELFF
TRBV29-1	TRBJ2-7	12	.	CSVVYFGAEQYF
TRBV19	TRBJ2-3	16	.	CASSTLAGEGTDTQYF
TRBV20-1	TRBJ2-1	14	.	CSAETVSSYNEQFF
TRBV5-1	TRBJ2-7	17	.	CASSGSGTRLGSWEQYF
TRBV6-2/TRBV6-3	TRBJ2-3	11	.	CASRLGGTQYF
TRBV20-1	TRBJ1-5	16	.	CSARGQGQISNQPQHF
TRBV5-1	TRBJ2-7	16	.	CASSLNTGADSYQQYF
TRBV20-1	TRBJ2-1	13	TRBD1	CSAIWTGNNEQFF
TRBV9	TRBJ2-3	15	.	CASSLLGTSTDTQYF
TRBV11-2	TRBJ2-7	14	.	CASSSGLGMYEQYF
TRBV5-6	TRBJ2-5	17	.	CASSWERGALVSETQYF
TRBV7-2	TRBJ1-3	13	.	CASSVDSADTIYF
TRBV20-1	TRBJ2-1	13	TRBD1	CSAWTGSYNEQFF
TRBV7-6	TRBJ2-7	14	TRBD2	CASSSLAGGSEQYF
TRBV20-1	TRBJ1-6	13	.	CSATAGDGSPLHF
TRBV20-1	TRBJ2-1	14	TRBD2	CSAAGSSGYNEQFF
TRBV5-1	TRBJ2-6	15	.	CASSFTVFGANVLTF
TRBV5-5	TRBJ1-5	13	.	CASGWETEQPQHF
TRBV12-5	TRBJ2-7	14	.	CASGLGSGVLEQYF
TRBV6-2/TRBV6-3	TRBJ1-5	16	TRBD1	CASSNRQGGPNQPQHF
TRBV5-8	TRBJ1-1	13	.	CASSLGLGIPAFF
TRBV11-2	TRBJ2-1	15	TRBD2	CASSLDRLAGGAQFF
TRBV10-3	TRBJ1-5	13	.	CAISEGNNQPQHF
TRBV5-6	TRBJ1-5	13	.	CASSLGQAQPQHF
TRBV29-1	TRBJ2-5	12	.	CSVETGRETQYF
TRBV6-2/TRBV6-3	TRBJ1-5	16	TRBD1	CASRRTGAPGDQPQHF
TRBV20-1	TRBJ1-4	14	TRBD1	CSARGQGTNEKLFF
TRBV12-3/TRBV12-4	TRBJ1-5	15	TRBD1	CASSLWTGGNQPQHF